The clone carrying this T cell receptor beta chain was detected many times. V dropped 1 base and J dropped 8; count of bases not matched to a gene: 4. The CDR3 is 13 amino acids. Germline V lookup: CDR1 DFQATT, CDR2 SNEGSKA (reference sequence). The data were obtained in a study of T-cell reconstitution after alpha-beta-depleted transplantation in children. The authors prepared the TCRbeta library with unique molecular identifiers. Via MiXCR, TCRdb re-called the PCR reads, giving one row per CDR3 protein. The sample lists 600,000 to 700,000 distinct CDR3 sequences; approximately 15% were seen once. The chain couples TRBV20-1 to TRBJ2-1; 8 bases line up with TRBD2. The TCR was taken from a human donor who donated a stem cell graft to a child with acute myeloid leukemia. The starting material was PBMCs from the stem cell graft donor, obtained from the stem cell graft. CDR3 sequence: CSARAGGDDEQFF. The CDR3 region has the DNA TGCAGTGCTAGAGCGGGGGGGGACGATGAGCAGTTCTTC.